Described below is a single T cell receptor beta chain sequence and its context. Its cognate antigen has yet to be identified. No much larger clone exists at a distance of one base, and base qualities are not known. Whole blood was collected in K2EDTA tubes by collaborating institutions according to the institutions' own protocols. For TCRbeta analysis, collaborators shipped samples as frozen whole blood, isolated PBMCs, or DNA extracted from either of those sample types. This sample stems from a study of blood T cell repertoires in COVID-19 (dated by TCRdb to the early 2020s). With regard to the full study: Samples covering the acute and convalescent phases of COVID-19 were provided by collaborators in the United States, Italy and Spain. The prospective study material was composed of cDNA or gDNA derived from T cells, B-cell-depleted T cells, or PBMCs. Deeply sampled blood TCRbeta repertoires from subjects exposed to, actively infected with, or recovered from COVID-19 were included in the dataset. A freely available public database, intended as a resource for researchers studying the immune response to SARS-CoV-2, is where the repertoires were released. Samples were obtained from the ongoing ImmuneRACE study (first 160 participants) and from some 1,200 subjects provided by 6 global collaborators. The sample metadata nearly always contained a de-identified subject ID, COVID-19 status, age in years and sex. Where HLA class I and class II types were available, the types were taken from metadata supplied by the sample provider, not from assay-based typing. Study-wide conclusions, independent of this receptor: How much clinical and demographic metadata was included differed by source and by participant, and the metadata was provided uncurated.

The CDR1 and CDR2 encoded by the germline V gene are SGHTA and FQGNSA. Compared with germline, V lacks 6 bases and J lacks 2 bases; bases without a gene match: 6. From the cysteine through the phenylalanine, the CDR3 covers 15 amino acids. This entry keeps only the CDR3 DNA: 45 bases, framed from base 1. TCRbeta CDR3 regions were amplified from genomic DNA using the immunoSEQ Assay, a bias-controlled multiplex PCR. Processing in the source paper ran as follows. The number of nucleated cells in each sample was estimated from the amplification of reference gene primers within the assay. To quantify the absolute abundance of each unique TCRbeta CDR3 rearrangement, sequence reads were collapsed and filtered. For each sample, productive Simpson clonality was calculated by taking the square root of Simpson's diversity index across productive rearrangements. The immuneACCESS repertoire file appears here via TCRdb, limited to in-frame rearrangements. These files lack a portion of the clones; in checked studies, under half of the deficit traces to unresolved V genes, and the cause of the others is not known. V and J calls and clone size are as listed in that table; D and trimming were resolved from the DNA. A total of about 85,000 clones appear in this sample, about 91% of them only once. The top ten clones comprise about 2.3% of the sample.

The chain was built from TRBV7-2 and TRBJ2-5, and 10 bases in between align with TRBD2. The sequencing input was peripheral blood. This TCR came from a human donor with active COVID-19. The donor label of this sample is uncertain. Read as DNA, the sequence is TGTGCCAGCAGTCAACAGCGGGGGGGACAAGAGACCCAGTACTTC. This codes for CASSQQRGGQETQYF.